Given below is one T cell receptor (beta chain) in context. Its antigen is still unknown. The record originates from a study of T cells after yellow fever vaccination. Whole-study context: SMART-Seq v4 Ultra Low Input prepared libraries from low-cell fractions. General observations from the study: Most primary-vaccination clones reappeared after the booster (about 96% CD4, approximately 88% CD8). The secondary response peaked faster, at day 5 versus 15, but was weaker.

V was trimmed by 0 bases and J by 2 bases, leaving 8 bases between them. The CDR3 totals 15 residues. Germline values: CDR1 SGDLS, CDR2 YYNGEE. A process of 5'RACE template switching, which added a universal primer site and UMIs, was used to make TCR cDNA. TCRdb redid the calling of the 5' RACE reads with MiXCR, one entry per CDR3 protein. The sample consists of about 500,000 distinct CDR3 sequences, 17% of them appearing once. The sequencing here drew on PBMCs, taken 5 days after the first yellow fever vaccination. This chain connects TRBV9 to TRBJ1-4; a weak D match, TRBD1 (6 bases). This clonotype was sampled from a man younger than 35 who received the YFV17D yellow fever vaccine. CDR3 sequence reads: CASSVARGTNEKLFF. The CDR3 nucleotides are TGTGCCAGCAGCGTAGCGAGGGGGACTAATGAAAAACTGTTTTTT.